The 19 T cell receptor beta chains below were found in one sample sequenced in a study of cytomegalovirus exposure and HLA in healthy donors. It was with 60 Vbeta and 13 Jbeta primers that the PCR ran. Produced via immunoSEQ multiplex PCR; TCRdb's table is partial and in-frame only. The top ten clones hold over 3.5% of a sample with more than 90,000 clones, about 78% of them seen once. Sequencing used PBMCs. The receptors originated from a woman aged 40 to 50 in good health and CMV-seropositive.

The chain joins TRBV6-5 to TRBJ1-5; D is undetermined. The V gene lost 0 bases and the J gene lost 7 bases, with 16 bases spanning the gap. Germline CDR1 is MNHEY and CDR2 is SVGAGI. The CDR3 is 16 residues long. The DNA for the CDR3 is TGTGCCAGCAGTTACTCGGCGCCTGGAGATAGCCAGCCCCAGCATTTT. Residues: CASSYSAPGDSQPQHF.

CDR3 residues: CASSKNLAEEENEQFF. As DNA, the CDR3 is TGCGCCAGCAGCAAGAACCTAGCGGAAGAGGAGAATGAGCAGTTCTTC. The chain couples TRBV5-1 to TRBJ2-1; the match to TRBD2 covers 7 bases. The trim removed 4 bases at V and 7 bases at J, leaving 14 bases unmatched. CDR3 length: 16 amino acids. Looked up from germline, CDR1 is SGHRS and CDR2 is YFSETQ. The complete variable domain, with remaining parts taken from reference TRBV5-1 and TRBJ2-1, reads KAGVTQTPRYLIKTRGQQVTLSCSPISGHRSVSWYQQTPGQGLQFLFEYFSETQRNKGNFPGRFSGRQFSNSRSEMNVSTLELGDSALYLCASSKNLAEEENEQFFGPGTRLTVL.

V usage is TRBV2 and J usage is TRBJ1-6; no definite D call. CDR3 length: 15 amino acids. Between the trimmed V and J ends, which lost 5 bases and 7 bases, there was a span of 15 bases. Germline V lookup: CDR1 SNHLY, CDR2 FYNNEI. As DNA, the CDR3 is TGTGCCAGCAGTTTAGACTCGCCGTCCAATTCACCCCTCCACTTT. It yields the protein CASSLDSPSNSPLHF.

The chain links TRBV19 to TRBJ2-7; a weak D match, TRBD1 (5 bases). V was clipped by 3 bases and J by 5 bases, with 14 bases between them. The CDR3 spans 14 residues. Germline CDR1 is LNHDA and CDR2 is SQIVND (reference sequence). The CDR3 nucleotides are TGTGCCAGTAGTATGGCAGGGTTCTTCGACGAGCAGTACTTC. Translating gives CASSMAGFFDEQYF.

V and J are TRBV5-1 and TRBJ2-1; D gene unclear. Germline V gene lookup returns CDR1 SGHRS and CDR2 YFSETQ. Trimming removed 1 base from V and 2 bases from J, with 7 bases in between. This CDR3 contains 14 residues. The CDR3 sequence: CASSLRGPYNEQFF. CDR3 nucleotides: TGCGCCAGCAGCTTGCGCGGTCCCTACAATGAGCAGTTCTTC.

This rearrangement joins TRBV5-1 to TRBJ2-1; 11 bases are shared with TRBD2. Trimming took 0 bases from V and 7 from J; bases not matched to a gene: 3. Germline lookup yields CDR1 SGHRS and CDR2 YFSETQ. This CDR3 is 15 amino acids long. CDR3 coding DNA: TGCGCCAGCAGCTTGGAGTCTAGCGGGAGGAATGAGCAGTTCTTC. Amino acids: CASSLESSGRNEQFF.

This chain links TRBV7-8 with TRBJ2-5; unclear D gene. The ends were cut back, 5 bases at V and 2 bases at J, with 12 bases in the middle. This CDR3 has 14 amino acids. Germline lookup yields CDR1 SGHVS and CDR2 FQNEAQ. CDR3 in amino acids: CASSGSGGQETQYF. In DNA, the CDR3 is TGTGCCAGCAGCGGATCTGGCGGACAAGAGACCCAGTACTTC.

The chain couples TRBV27 to TRBJ2-5; 13 bases line up with TRBD2. The germline CDR1 and CDR2 sequences are MNHEY and SMNVEV (reference sequence). The junction had 8 bases not matched to a gene; V was cut back by 6 bases and J by 7 bases. This CDR3 is 15 amino acids long. The CDR3 DNA reads as TGTGCCAGCAGCATACTAGCGGGAGGGGCTGGGACCCAGTACTTC. It translates to CASSILAGGAGTQYF.

The chain combines TRBV5-1 with TRBJ2-1; TRBD2 aligns across 10 bases. The V and J ends lost 3 bases and 4 bases, in that order; junction bases with no gene match: 4. CDR3 size: 15 residues. The germline V gene has CDR1 SGHRS and CDR2 YFSETQ. DNA of the CDR3: TGCGCCAGCAGCTCAAGACTAGCGGGTTACAATGAGCAGTTCTTC. Protein sequence: CASSSRLAGYNEQFF.

The rearrangement links TRBV13 to TRBJ2-7; TRBD2 matches 12 bases. The CDR3 consists of 16 residues. J gave up 5 bases and V 4 bases, and 9 bases lay outside the gene matches. The germline V gene encodes CDR1 PRHDT and CDR2 FYEKMQ (reference sequence). CDR3 DNA: TGTGCCAGCAGCTCGAGATCTAGCGGGGGGGGCCACGAGCAGTACTTC. Protein: CASSSRSSGGGHEQYF.

This clone was seen a handful of times. The chain employs TRBV6-5 and TRBJ1-4; D perhaps matches TRBD1 (5 bases). V was clipped by 6 bases and J by 4 bases, with 9 bases between them. Germline CDR1 MNHEY, CDR2 SVGAGI. This CDR3 is built from 13 residues. CDR3 residues: CASRGVGNEKLFF. CDR3 sequence (DNA): TGTGCCAGCAGAGGGGTGGGTAATGAAAAACTGTTTTTT.

In its sample, this clone was seen a few times. The V call is TRBV5-6, the J call TRBJ2-5; 10 positions agree with TRBD2. The V segment lost 1 base and the J segment 5 bases; nucleotides outside the gene matches: 8. The CDR3 contains 16 residues. Per the germline V gene, CDR1 is SGHDT and CDR2 is YYEEEE. The CDR3 loop reads CASSLRTSGHGETQYF. Here the CDR3 DNA reads TGTGCCAGCAGCTTGAGGACTAGCGGTCATGGCGAGACCCAGTACTTC.

The genes are TRBV2 and TRBJ2-3; weak D call: TRBD1 (5 bases). The CDR3 totals 15 residues. Trimming left V 5 bases short and J 0 bases short, with 12 bases between. Germline CDR1 reads SNHLY; CDR2 reads FYNNEI. The CDR3 protein is CASSSQGASTDTQYF. The CDR3 DNA sequence: TGTGCCAGCAGTTCCCAAGGGGCAAGCACAGATACGCAGTATTTT. Complete variable domain (other parts from reference TRBV2 and TRBJ2-3): EPEVTQTPSHQVTQMGQEVILRCVPISNHLYFYWYRQILGQKVEFLVSFYNNEISEKSEIFDDQFSVERPDGSNFTLKIRSTKLEDSAMYFCASSSQGASTDTQYFGPGTRLTVL.

The chain is built from TRBV6-5 and TRBJ2-7, with TRBD2 matching 7 bases. With 6 bases clipped from V and 0 bases from J, the junction kept 8 bases outside the gene matches. The V gene's germline CDR1 is MNHEY and CDR2 SVGAGI. The CDR3 sequence is 15 residues long. The CDR3 coding sequence is TGTGCCAGCAGGCAGCGGGATTTAATCTCCTACGAGCAGTACTTC. It is translated as CASRQRDLISYEQYF.

The chain links TRBV10-1 to TRBJ2-7; D possibly corresponds to TRBD2 (6 bases). CDR1 is WNHNN and CDR2 is SYGVQD in the germline V gene (reference sequence). The CDR3 contains 15 residues. The V end was cut by 3 bases, the J end by 5 bases, with 17 bases between. In nucleotides, the CDR3 is TGCGCCAGCAGTGATACCATCGGGGGAGAGGACGAGCAGTACTTC. Its translation: CASSDTIGGEDEQYF.

This chain links TRBV10-2 with TRBJ1-1, with TRBD1 matching over 12 bases. Per the germline V gene, CDR1 is WSHSY and CDR2 is SAAADI. CDR3 size: 14 residues. The V and J ends lost 1 base and 8 bases, in that order; junction bases with no gene match: 2. CDR3 residues: CASSEWGQGAEAFF. DNA of the CDR3: TGCGCCAGCAGTGAGTGGGGACAGGGGGCCGAAGCTTTCTTT.

The rearrangement links TRBV18 to TRBJ2-3; D not resolved. The CDR3 is made up of 17 amino acids. The V end was cut by 3 bases, the J end by 6 bases, with 22 bases between. Germline V gene lookup returns CDR1 KGHSH and CDR2 LQKENI. The CDR3 is CASSPPAAPPFVDTQYF. CDR3 nucleotide sequence: TGTGCCAGCTCACCCCCGGCGGCGCCCCCTTTTGTGGATACGCAGTATTTT.

The DNA of the CDR3 is TGCAGCGTAGGGACTAGCGGGACCGGGGAGCTGTTTTTT. Amino acid sequence: CSVGTSGTGELFF. The chain joins TRBV29-1 to TRBJ2-2, with TRBD2 matching 12 bases. The CDR3 spans 13 residues. Germline V lookup: CDR1 SQVTM, CDR2 ANQGSEA. V lost 6 bases and J lost 5; bases outside the gene matches: 1.

The chain's CDR3 is CASSWRALYGYTF. The CDR3 DNA reads TGTGCCAGCAGCTGGAGGGCCCTCTATGGCTACACCTTC. The chain is built from TRBV5-5 and TRBJ1-2; D not resolved. The CDR3 consists of 13 residues. The germline V gene encodes CDR1 SGHKS and CDR2 YYEKEE (reference sequence). V was cut by 3 bases and J by 4 bases, with 10 bases left in between.